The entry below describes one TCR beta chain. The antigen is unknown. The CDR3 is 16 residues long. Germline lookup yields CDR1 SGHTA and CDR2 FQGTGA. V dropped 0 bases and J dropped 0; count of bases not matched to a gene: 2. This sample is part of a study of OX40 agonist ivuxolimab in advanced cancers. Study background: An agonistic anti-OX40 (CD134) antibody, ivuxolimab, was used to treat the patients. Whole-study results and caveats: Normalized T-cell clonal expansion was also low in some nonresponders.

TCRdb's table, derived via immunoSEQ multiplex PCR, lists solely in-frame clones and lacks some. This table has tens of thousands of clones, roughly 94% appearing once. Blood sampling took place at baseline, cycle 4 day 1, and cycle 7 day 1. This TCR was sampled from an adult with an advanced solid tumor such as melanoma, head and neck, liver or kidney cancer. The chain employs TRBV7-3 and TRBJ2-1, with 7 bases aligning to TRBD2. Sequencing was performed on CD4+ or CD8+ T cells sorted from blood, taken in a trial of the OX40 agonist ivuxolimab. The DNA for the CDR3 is TGTGCCAGCAGCTTAACCGGCGGGAGCTCCTACAATGAGCAGTTCTTC. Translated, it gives CASSLTGGSSYNEQFF. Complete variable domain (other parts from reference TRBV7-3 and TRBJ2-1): GAGVSQTPSNKVTEKGKYVELRCDPISGHTALYWYRQSLGQGPEFLIYFQGTGAADDSGLPNDRFFAVRPEGSVSTLKIQRTERGDSAVYLCASSLTGGSSYNEQFFGPGTRLTVL.